This T cell receptor beta chain derives from a study of CD8 T cells in Susac syndrome. About the research overall: When their blood was taken, patients with Susac syndrome were therapy-naive, taking corticosteroids, or taking intravenous immunoglobulin alone. Whole-study results and caveats: CD4+ repertoires of Susac syndrome patients lacked detectable clonal expansion.

Trimming pared 4 bases from V and 5 bases from J, leaving 17 bases between. The CDR3 is 14 amino acids. The germline CDR1 and CDR2 sequences are DFQATT and SNEGSKA (reference sequence). It was with random hexamers that about 0.45 to 1 ug RNA was reverse transcribed. The authors amplified TCR beta CDR3 across 54 Vbeta and 13 Jbeta using immunoSEQ multiplex PCR. TCRdb reanalysed the immunoSEQ multiplex PCR reads using MiXCR and keeps one entry per CDR3 protein. This sample carries about 240,000 distinct CDR3 sequences, around 96% of them seen once, and the ten largest clones take approximately 0.094%. CD8+ and CD4+ T cells were negatively isolated; TEMRA cells were FACS-enriched. As to this clonotype: Its antigen remains unknown.

The genes are TRBV20-1 and TRBJ2-5; a possible D gene is TRBD2 (6 bases). This receptor was identified in a human donor with Susac syndrome. The sequenced material came from CD4+ T cells from PBMCs. CDR3 region: CSATLGGSGETQYF. The CDR3 DNA reads as TGCAGTGCTACTTTGGGGGGATCAGGGGAGACCCAGTACTTC.